These 18 T cell receptor beta chains were all obtained from the same sample, sequenced in a study of T cell clones after liver transplantation. The repertoire was sequenced with immunoSEQ multiplex PCR; TCRdb's copy has only in-frame clones and lacks some. The sample consists of 99,000 or so clones, roughly four fifths of them appearing once. The sample consisted of CD4+ T cells from blood, taken before liver transplant. The receptors come from a human donor who received a liver transplant.

This sequence joins TRBV10-3 and TRBJ2-5, with TRBD1 as a possible D gene (5 bases). The CDR3 consists of 15 residues. Trimming cost V 0 bases and J 2 bases, with 10 bases left between them. Germline V gene lookup returns CDR1 ENHRY and CDR2 SYGVKD. Written as DNA, the CDR3 is TGTGCCATCAGTGAGTCAGGGGTACTGCAAGAGACCCAGTACTTC. Encoded protein: CAISESGVLQETQYF.

The V gene is TRBV5-6, the J gene TRBJ1-6, with D unresolved. Germline CDR1 is SGHDT and CDR2 is YYEEEE. The CDR3 totals 14 residues. V lost 1 base, J lost 7 bases, and 9 bases lay in between. This chain's CDR3 is CASSLSPSNSPLHF. DNA of the CDR3: TGTGCCAGCAGCTTGTCTCCATCAAATTCACCCCTCCACTTT.

In regard to this clone: At one boundary the junction diverges from the germline segment, which might be a read error. CDR3 in amino acids: CASSLTPLVGRRSF. The CDR3 region has the DNA TGTGCCAGCAGTTTAACCCCCTTAGTGGGACGCCGCTCCTTC. V is TRBV27 and J is TRBJ1-2; a weak D match, TRBD1 (5 bases). Germline V gives CDR1 MNHEY, CDR2 SMNVEV (reference sequence). The CDR3 spans 14 residues.

V usage is TRBV2 and J usage is TRBJ1-2; D uncertain. The length of the CDR3 is 11 residues. Germline V gene sequence: CDR1 SNHLY, CDR2 FYNNEI. Trimming stripped 8 bases from V and 2 bases from J, with 6 bases between. The DNA of the CDR3 is TGTGCCAGCGGAGAAAACTATGGCTACACCTTC. Amino acid sequence: CASGENYGYTF.

J is TRBJ1-2 and V is TRBV5-1, with 8 bases fitting TRBD1. Germline V gives CDR1 SGHRS, CDR2 YFSETQ. V was clipped by 1 base and J by 3 bases; unmatched bases: 5. This CDR3 is 15 amino acids long. The CDR3 loop reads CASSLKAGGDYGYTF. The CDR3 DNA follows: TGCGCCAGCAGCTTGAAGGCAGGGGGCGACTATGGCTACACCTTC.

The chain is built from TRBV5-1 and TRBJ1-1, with D maybe TRBD1 (5 bases). Trimming stripped 2 bases from V and 4 bases from J, with 15 bases between. The CDR3 is 15 residues long. Per germline, CDR1 SGHRS and CDR2 YFSETQ. CDR3 DNA sequence: TGCGCCAGCAGCTTCCCCCAGGGAGGCGGCACTGAAGCTTTCTTT. Translated, it gives CASSFPQGGGTEAFF.

The chain carries TRBV5-8 and TRBJ2-4; D uncertain. In germline, CDR1 is SGHTS, CDR2 YDEGEE. The V end lost 2 bases, the J end lost 8 bases, and 14 bases lay between the germline ends. The CDR3 sequence is 14 residues long. The CDR3 region is CASSFFGKVDIQYF. Here the CDR3 DNA reads TGTGCCAGCAGCTTTTTTGGGAAAGTAGACATTCAGTACTTC. Using reference TRBV5-8 and TRBJ2-4 for the parts outside the CDR3, the full variable domain is EAGVTQSPTHLIKTRGQQATLRCSPISGHTSVYWYQQALGLGLQFLLWYDEGEERNRGNFPPRFSGRQFPNYSSELNVNALELEDSALYLCASSFFGKVDIQYFGAGTRLSVL.

The V call is TRBV23-1, the J call TRBJ1-2; TRBD1 might be the D (5 bases). TRBV23-1 is labeled an ORF, and its function is uncertain. The CDR3 length is 16 residues. Trimming pared 2 bases from V and 5 bases from J, leaving 18 bases between. DNA of the CDR3: TGCGCCAGCAGTCAAAGGCCGGGGAGGGGTGTTTATGGCTACACCTTC. Translation gives CASSQRPGRGVYGYTF.

The chain employs TRBV7-8 and TRBJ1-4; the D is unclear. Trimming removed 2 bases from V and 8 bases from J, with 12 bases in between. There are 14 residues in the CDR3. Germline V lookup: CDR1 SGHVS, CDR2 FQNEAQ. In DNA form, the CDR3 reads TGTGCCAGCAGCTTAAGGGAGGTGGGAGAAAAACTGTTTTTT. Translation gives CASSLREVGEKLFF.

This sequence joins TRBV11-3 and TRBJ2-1; D may be TRBD1 (6 bases). This CDR3 has 13 amino acids. V lost 3 bases and J 7 bases, leaving 10 bases between the germline ends. Germline-derived CDR1 and CDR2 are SGHNT and YENEEA. CDR3 sequence (DNA): TGTGCCAGCAGCTTCATGGGGGCGAATGAGCAGTTCTTC. Translated: CASSFMGANEQFF.

The rearrangement links TRBV9 to TRBJ2-1; the match to TRBD1 covers 9 bases. This CDR3 comprises 13 residues. The germline V gene encodes CDR1 SGDLS and CDR2 YYNGEE. V trimming: 6 bases; J trimming: 7 bases; junction bases outside the gene matches: 5. The CDR3 region has the DNA TGTGCCAGCACCGGACAGGGGCGGAATGAGCAGTTCTTC. It yields the protein CASTGQGRNEQFF.

The J gene is TRBJ2-2, the V gene TRBV19, with 10 bases fitting TRBD1. V lost 6 bases and J lost 1; bases outside the gene matches: 5. Germline assignment: CDR1 LNHDA and CDR2 SQIVND (reference sequence). The length of the CDR3 is 16 residues. The CDR3 region is CASSPGQGKNTGELFF. The CDR3 DNA reads TGTGCCAGTAGCCCGGGACAGGGGAAGAACACCGGGGAGCTGTTTTTT.

This chain connects TRBV27 to TRBJ1-1; the D gene is possibly TRBD1 (5 bases). The CDR3 contains 14 residues. V was trimmed by 4 bases and J by 8 bases, leaving 17 bases between them. The germline V gene encodes CDR1 MNHEY and CDR2 SMNVEV (reference sequence). CDR3 region: CASSWSTIGAEAFF. The CDR3 DNA sequence: TGTGCCAGCAGTTGGTCAACGATTGGGGCGGAAGCTTTCTTT.

This clone was detected a few times. The chain carries TRBV27 and TRBJ1-3; maybe TRBD1 (5 bases). The germline V gene encodes CDR1 MNHEY and CDR2 SMNVEV (reference sequence). Trimming pared 8 bases from V and 0 bases from J, leaving 11 bases between. The CDR3 length is 14 residues. CDR3 sequence: CASVDRDSGNTIYF. The CDR3 region has the DNA TGTGCCAGCGTCGACAGAGACTCTGGAAACACCATATATTTT.

The rearrangement uses TRBV7-3 and TRBJ2-1; D gene uncertain. Germline assignment: CDR1 SGHTA and CDR2 FQGTGA. The CDR3 consists of 13 residues. V gave up 1 base and J gave up 9 bases, with 10 bases separating them. The CDR3 DNA reads as TGTGCCAGCAGCTTAAGTCAGGTGGGTGAGCAGTTCTTC. Residues: CASSLSQVGEQFF. Complete variable domain (other parts from reference TRBV7-3 and TRBJ2-1): GAGVSQTPSNKVTEKGKYVELRCDPISGHTALYWYRQSLGQGPEFLIYFQGTGAADDSGLPNDRFFAVRPEGSVSTLKIQRTERGDSAVYLCASSLSQVGEQFFGPGTRLTVL.

This chain links TRBV19 with TRBJ2-7, with a weak D call TRBD2 (5 bases). Germline CDR1 LNHDA, CDR2 SQIVND (reference sequence). The CDR3 has 18 residues. Trimming removed 3 bases from V and 0 bases from J, with 21 bases in between. The DNA for the CDR3 is TGTGCCAGTAGTATCGGAGCAGCAAAGAGAGGGATCTCCTACGAGCAGTACTTC. This translates into CASSIGAAKRGISYEQYF. Together with reference TRBV19 and TRBJ2-7, the CDR3 gives the full variable domain: DGGITQSPKYLFRKEGQNVTLSCEQNLNHDAMYWYRQDPGQGLRLIYYSQIVNDFQKGDIAEGYSVSREKKESFPLTVTSAQKNPTAFYLCASSIGAAKRGISYEQYFGPGTRLTVT.

The gene calls are TRBV6-6 and TRBJ1-1; TRBD1 matches 11 bases. CDR1 and CDR2 (germline): MNHNY, SVGAGI (reference sequence). The CDR3 loop spans 14 amino acids. V trimming: 5 bases; J trimming: 4 bases; junction bases outside the gene matches: 3. The CDR3 here is CASSGDRGATEAFF. The CDR3 DNA is TGTGCCAGCAGTGGGGACAGGGGGGCCACTGAAGCTTTCTTT.

The genes are TRBV6-5 and TRBJ1-3; D gene uncertain. Trimming pared 2 bases from V and 0 bases from J, leaving 11 bases between. Germline values: CDR1 MNHEY, CDR2 SVGAGI. CDR3 length equals 16 residues. This CDR3 is CASSYEDFRSGNTIYF. CDR3 DNA: TGTGCCAGCAGTTACGAAGACTTTCGCTCTGGAAACACCATATATTTT.